This T cell receptor beta chain was sequenced in a study of T cell responses to AZD1222 COVID-19 vaccine. Overall study context: Pooled in the analysis were second doses at about 4 or about 12 weeks.

A word on this clone: The antigen is undetermined.

Trimming cost V 2 bases and J 6 bases, with 16 bases left between them. This CDR3 is 16 amino acids long. The germline gives CDR1 LGHDT, CDR2 YNNKEL (reference sequence). TCRdb's copy holds only in-frame clones and misses some; the assay was immunoSEQ multiplex PCR. The sample includes 130,000 or so clones, around 90% of them seen just once. Overall study results and limits: Among AZD1222 vaccinees, only 5 to 7 were seropositive at baseline.

The sequence was collected from an adult in good health. The material was peripheral blood, obtained on day 0 of AZD1222 vaccination. The chain employs TRBV3-1 (or the pseudogene TRBV3-2) and TRBJ1-4; no reliable D call. DNA of the CDR3: TGTGCCAGCAGCCAAAGAATCTTCTCTGCGGATGAAAAACTGTTTTTT. This sequence encodes CASSQRIFSADEKLFF.